The source of this T cell receptor beta chain is a study of blood T cell dynamics during melanoma immunotherapy (dated by TCRdb to 2019 to 2021). Concerning the study at large: Patients with metastatic melanoma were treated with first-line pembrolizumab or nivolumab plus ipilimumab as standard of care in the United Kingdom. Peripheral T cell receptor repertoires of metastatic melanoma patients were profiled before and after one cycle of checkpoint inhibitor therapy to find early correlates of response. A training cohort was formed from consecutive patients, and a further independent group of patients from the same centre was pooled into an external validation set.

Notes on this clone: Its antigen is unknown. No per-base quality is available; no much larger clone lies one base away.

CDR1 SGHDT and CDR2 YYEEEE were looked up in the germline V gene. Between the V and J ends, shortened by 1 base and 4 bases respectively, the junction contains 13 bases. Taken from cysteine to phenylalanine, the CDR3 has 15 residues. Solely the CDR3 DNA is kept, with 45 bases framed from the first base. Points the paper makes about the study in general: The relatively small sample size was acknowledged as something that could potentially limit how far the results can be generalized. Whether the T cell clones driving repertoire changes were melanoma-specific or reflected general immune activation could not be determined in the study. A bifurcated reorganization of the PBMC repertoire at W3, with increased clonality or increased diversity, was observed in patients who later achieved disease control, unlike in progressors.

The sample's time point label is to be understood as: pre-treatment baseline. Blood was sampled before treatment (T0) and at week 3 (W3), after the first cycle of checkpoint blockade. Except for a couple of patients with rapid clinical progression, response was assessed 12 weeks after the first infusion by RECIST 1.1; disease control meant complete response, partial response or stable disease. Patients were not eligible if they had prior systemic cancer treatment, concomitant immunosuppressant therapy or synchronous other active malignancies. Both bulk PBMC and plasma cell-free DNA were sequenced for TCR beta so that circulating cells and T cell turnover could be tracked. Lymphoprep and SepMate tubes were used to isolate PBMC from blood, and red cell lysis was then performed. QIAamp DNA Blood Mini kits were used to extract DNA from PBMC and from sorted T cell subsets. For every bulk PBMC sample, a fixed 350 ng of DNA was loaded. TCR beta CDR3 sequences were amplified from genomic DNA with the immunoSEQ TCRb Assay kit following manufacturer instructions. The KAPA Library Quantification Kit for Illumina platforms was used to quantify pooled libraries by qPCR. Sequencing of the pooled libraries was done on an Illumina NextSeq 500, with clustering at 0.6-1.1 pM. The published analysis was carried out like this. The TCR data were analyzed using immunoSEQ ANALYZER and the R LymphoSeq package. A rearrangement efficiency score was calculated as productive divided by the sum of productive and non-productive CDR3 sequences. Clonality was assessed using the Gini coefficient and diversity using the Renyi index at alpha=1, with pairwise comparisons between timepoints within each patient. In LymphoSeq, clonal relatedness was computed with an edit distance of 3 and repertoire similarity was computed with the Bhattacharyya coefficient. Linear discriminant analysis on week-3 changes in clonality and diversity was built with the R MASS and caret packages to classify response. The table was pulled from immuneACCESS by TCRdb, which kept in-frame rearrangements only. Such tables lose some clones; where checked, under half of the loss comes from unresolved V genes, and the rest has no known cause. From that table come the V and J calls and clone size; the DNA was used to work out D and trimming. Across this sample there are more than 8,500 clones, with approximately 86% seen only once. Roughly 10% of the sample rests with the top ten.

This sequence was found in a human donor with melanoma. Sequencing used blood, obtained from a patient treated with checkpoint blockade. The chain uses TRBV5-6 and TRBJ2-3; a weak D assignment points to TRBD2 (6 bases agree). The DNA reads TGTGCCAGCAGCTTGACTAGGTGGGGGGCAGATACGCAGTATTTT. This translates into CASSLTRWGADTQYF.